Included here is one TCR beta chain sequence, with context. Antigen unknown. This entry belongs to a study of OX40 agonist ivuxolimab in advanced cancers. Across the whole study: Ivuxolimab is an agonistic anti-OX40 (CD134) antibody, and patients were treated with it.

Study-wide findings and caveats: Nonresponders included some who also had low normalized T-cell clonal expansion. Dosing at 0.1 to 3.0 mg/kg was accompanied by clonal expansion of CD4+ and CD8+ blood T cells by week 6. Antigen specificity remained undetermined for the expanded peripheral T cells.

Germline trimming cut 3 bases from V and 0 bases from J; bases unmatched to any gene: 9. Germline CDR1 is SGHRS and CDR2 is YFSETQ. CDR3 length: 18 residues. Sequencing was performed with immunoSEQ multiplex PCR; in TCRdb, only in-frame clones are kept and a portion is missing. The sample lists 9,500 to 13,000 clones; over 70% were seen once. The chain couples TRBV5-1 to TRBJ2-7; 13 nucleotides agree with TRBD2. The sequence came from an adult with an advanced solid tumor such as melanoma, head and neck, liver or kidney cancer. Sequences were derived from CD4+ or CD8+ T cells sorted from blood, sampled in a trial of the OX40 agonist ivuxolimab. The CDR3 loop is CASSYSGLAGQISYEQYF. The CDR3 DNA reads TGCGCCAGCAGCTATTCGGGACTAGCGGGACAAATCTCCTACGAGCAGTACTTC.